This TCR beta chain was sequenced during a study of cytomegalovirus exposure and HLA in healthy donors. Broader study findings: Through in vitro validation, a few CMV-associated chains were shown to be specific for CMV antigens. Looking again later, the authors saw that most CMV-associated TCR beta chains seemed HLA-restricted. The authors judged a highly shared variant cluster likely a sequencing artifact.

With regard to this clone: Its antigen is currently unknown.

This CDR3 contains 14 residues. V dropped 4 bases and J dropped 6 bases, with 17 bases sitting between them. Germline CDR1 SGDLS, CDR2 YYNGEE. Amplification used 60 Vbeta primers and 13 Jbeta primers. The repertoire was sequenced with immunoSEQ multiplex PCR; TCRdb's copy has only in-frame clones and lacks some. The sample table includes some 110,000 clones. The sample comprised PBMCs. The sequence was collected from a man in his forties in good health and CMV-seropositive. The chain is built from TRBV9 and TRBJ2-7; D might be TRBD2 (5 bases). Here the CDR3 reads CASSPGVMGFEQYF. The CDR3 coding sequence is TGTGCCAGCAGCCCCGGGGTGATGGGCTTCGAGCAGTACTTC.